The rows below give T cell receptor beta chains drawn from one sample of a study of PD-L1 blockade in urothelial cancer. Measured with immunoSEQ multiplex PCR; TCRdb has only the in-frame clones, and not every one. The sample has around 70,000 clones; approximately 87% are singletons. The source was PBMCs, collected around atezolizumab (anti-PD-L1) treatment. The receptor source for this set is a man between 65 and 80 years old with urothelial cancer. Both conserved end residues are part of each CDR3. Each record gives: CDR3 protein, CDR3 DNA, J gene, V gene, D gene, clone size. A D gene is named only where the DNA matches it firmly. Clone size is shown for a subset of rows, as once, few, many or a class of expanded clone.

CASSLRAGKVDTQYF | TGTGCCAGCAGCTTAAGAGCGGGAAAGGTAGATACGCAGTATTTT | TRBJ2-3 | TRBV7-3 | TRBD2 | NA
CASSDEIATTYERYF | TGTGCCAGCAGTGACGAGATAGCGACTACCTACGAGCGGTACTTC | TRBJ2-7 | TRBV2 | NA | once
CASNQAGEGEQYF | TGTGCCAGTAACCAAGCGGGAGAGGGGGAGCAGTACTTC | TRBJ2-7 | TRBV6-1 | TRBD2 | NA
CASSLRKGETGELFF | TGTGCCAGCAGCTTGAGGAAGGGGGAAACCGGGGAGCTGTTTTTT | TRBJ2-2 | TRBV7-2 | NA | NA
CASSLTGVNEQFF | TGTGCCAGCAGCTTAACGGGGGTCAATGAGCAGTTCTTC | TRBJ2-1 | TRBV5-4 | NA | NA
CASSPGTSGPGETQYF | TGTGCCAGCAGCCCCGGGACTAGCGGGCCTGGGGAGACCCAGTACTTC | TRBJ2-5 | TRBV9 | TRBD2 | NA
CASSVGSGRAAEQFF | TGTGCCAGTAGTGTGGGTAGCGGGAGGGCCGCTGAGCAGTTCTTC | TRBJ2-1 | TRBV19 | TRBD2 | NA
CASSGGTGLLNTEAFF | TGCGCCAGCAGCGGAGGGACGGGGCTGCTGAACACTGAAGCTTTCTTT | TRBJ1-1 | TRBV5-1 | NA | once
CASLGPIAKNIQYF | TGTGCCAGCTTGGGCCCAATAGCCAAAAACATTCAGTACTTC | TRBJ2-4 | TRBV5-4 | NA | NA
CASSLSGQGQETQYF | TGTGCCAGCAGTTTATCGGGGCAGGGGCAAGAGACCCAGTACTTC | TRBJ2-5 | TRBV28 | NA | once
CASSPDSNNEQFF | TGTGCCAGCAGCCCCGACTCAAACAATGAGCAGTTCTTC | TRBJ2-1 | TRBV6-6 | NA | NA
CASRGGQRGETQYF | TGTGCCAGTAGGGGAGGGCAGAGGGGGGAGACCCAGTACTTC | TRBJ2-5 | TRBV19 | NA | NA
CASRGLAGDTDTQYF | TGTGCCAGCAGGGGACTAGCGGGAGACACAGATACGCAGTATTTT | TRBJ2-3 | TRBV7-2 | TRBD2 | NA
CAYGQNYEQYF | TGTGCATACGGACAGAACTACGAGCAGTACTTC | TRBJ2-7 | TRBV30 | NA | NA
CASSPGTGATEAFF | TGTGCCAGCAGTCCTGGGACAGGGGCTACTGAAGCTTTCTTT | TRBJ1-1 | TRBV6-6 | TRBD1 | NA
CASSAAGVGETQYF | TGTGCCAGCAGTGCGGCGGGAGTGGGAGAGACCCAGTACTTC | TRBJ2-5 | TRBV6-1 | TRBD2 | once
CAISAQENTEAFF | TGTGCCATCAGTGCACAGGAGAACACTGAAGCTTTCTTT | TRBJ1-1 | TRBV10-3 | NA | NA
CASSDFVKETQYF | TGTGCCAGCAGTGACTTCGTTAAAGAGACCCAGTACTTC | TRBJ2-5 | TRBV2 | NA | NA